These 25 T cell receptor beta chains were all obtained from the same sample, sequenced in a study of shared clonotypes between healthy human individuals. Repertoires were generated with immunoSEQ multiplex PCR, while TCRdb's copy carries only in-frame clones and drops some. The data hold 550,000 to 850,000 clones, with less than 85% observed a single time. Sequenced material: memory CD4+ T cells sorted from blood. Subset meaning: CD45RA-negative fraction. Receptors originate from a woman between 25 and 40 years old in good health.

In nucleotides, the CDR3 is TGTGCCAGCAGCCAAAGAGCCCCCGGGACTAGCGGGAGGCCACGAGAGCAGTACTTC. Residues: CASSQRAPGTSGRPREQYF. This sequence joins TRBV14 and TRBJ2-7, with 15 bases fitting TRBD2. The CDR3 is 19 residues long. V was clipped by 2 bases and J by 7 bases; unmatched bases: 15. Germline V gene data show CDR1 as SGHDN and CDR2 as FVKESK.

This clone was counted a few times. The genes are TRBV11-2 and TRBJ1-1, with D hard to call. With 5 bases removed from V and 7 bases from J, the gap between germline ends came to 20 bases. Germline V gives CDR1 SGHAT, CDR2 FQNNGV. The CDR3 length is 15 residues. The CDR3 coding sequence is TGTGCCAGCAGCCTAACCCCGACTGCCGGGATTGAAGCTTTCTTT. It specifies CASSLTPTAGIEAFF. Complete variable domain (other parts from reference TRBV11-2 and TRBJ1-1): EAGVAQSPRYKIIEKRQSVAFWCNPISGHATLYWYQQILGQGPKLLIQFQNNGVVDDSQLPKDRFSAERLKGVDSTLKIQPAKLEDSAVYLCASSLTPTAGIEAFFGQGTRLTVV.

V gene TRBV7-8 combines with J gene TRBJ1-5; 7 nucleotides agree with TRBD1. V gave up 4 bases and J gave up 3 bases; unmatched junction bases: 9. This CDR3 contains 16 residues. The germline gives CDR1 SGHVS, CDR2 FQNEAQ. The CDR3 DNA follows: TGTGCCAGCAGCTCACAACCAGGGGGTGTCAATCAGCCCCAGCATTTT. It encodes CASSSQPGGVNQPQHF.

With regard to this clone: A junction boundary mismatches the germline segment, possibly from a read error. The J gene is TRBJ2-7, the V gene TRBV2, with 10 bases that match TRBD1. The CDR3 length is 14 residues. Germline CDR1 and CDR2: SNHLY and FYNNEI. CDR3 in DNA: TGTGCCAGCAGTGAATTGAGGTCCCCCGGGACAGGGGTCTTC. Translated: CASSELRSPGTGVF.

The V and J genes are TRBV27 and TRBJ1-2; TRBD1 might be the D (6 bases). CDR3 length equals 14 residues. Germline V gene sequence: CDR1 MNHEY, CDR2 SMNVEV (reference sequence). Trimming cost V 5 bases and J 4 bases, with 14 bases left between them. The DNA for the CDR3 is TGTGCCAGCAGTCAAAGCGGACAGACCTATGGCTACACCTTC. Translation: CASSQSGQTYGYTF.

The chain has TRBV27 and TRBJ2-2; D might be TRBD1 (5 bases). Germline V gives CDR1 MNHEY, CDR2 SMNVEV (reference sequence). The ends were cut back, 4 bases at V and 4 bases at J, with 10 bases in the middle. CDR3 size: 14 residues. CDR3 nucleotides: TGTGCCAGCAGTTCCCTCCAGGGCACCGGGGAGCTGTTTTTT. It codes for CASSSLQGTGELFF.

This sequence joins TRBV5-1 and TRBJ1-3; the D is unclear. The V gene lost 4 bases and the J gene lost 4 bases, with 15 bases spanning the gap. Germline lookup yields CDR1 SGHRS and CDR2 YFSETQ. CDR3 length: 15 amino acids. The CDR3 spells CASSLGNEGGNTIYF. CDR3 coding DNA: TGCGCCAGCAGCCTGGGCAATGAAGGAGGAAACACCATATATTTT.

The chain combines TRBV2 with TRBJ2-3; 12 bases line up with TRBD2. Losses at the gene ends were 4 bases for V and 4 bases for J; bases not matched to a gene: 6. The CDR3 is made up of 16 amino acids. The germline V gene has CDR1 SNHLY and CDR2 FYNNEI. The CDR3 region is CASSGASGRASDTQYF. The CDR3 coding sequence is TGTGCCAGCAGTGGGGCTAGCGGGAGGGCCTCAGATACGCAGTATTTT.

This rearrangement joins TRBV11-2 to TRBJ1-2; perhaps TRBD1 as D (5 bases). CDR1 and CDR2 (germline): SGHAT, FQNNGV. The V gene lost 1 base and the J gene lost 4 bases, with 13 bases spanning the gap. This CDR3 region has 15 residues. DNA of the CDR3: TGTGCCAGCAGCTTAGTTCAGGCCGGGGGCTATGGCTACACCTTC. Translating it yields CASSLVQAGGYGYTF.

The chain uses TRBV5-1 and TRBJ2-5; TRBD1 agrees at 7 bases. The CDR3 runs 15 residues. V gave up 2 bases and J gave up 5 bases; unmatched junction bases: 9. Germline-derived CDR1 and CDR2 are SGHRS and YFSETQ. Here the CDR3 reads CASSLMEGGWETQYF. CDR3 DNA: TGCGCCAGCAGCTTAATGGAAGGGGGCTGGGAGACCCAGTACTTC.

This clone was detected only once. The sample holds other DNA sequences that translate to the same CDR3. The chain carries TRBV19 and TRBJ1-5; no clear D. This CDR3 contains 14 residues. Germline CDR1 reads LNHDA; CDR2 reads SQIVND (reference sequence). V was clipped by 3 bases and J by 5 bases, with 11 bases between them. The CDR3 sequence is CASSIGQKDQPQHF. As DNA, the CDR3 is TGTGCCAGTAGTATTGGGCAGAAAGATCAGCCCCAGCATTTT.

The J gene is TRBJ2-5, the V gene TRBV7-8, with 9 bases identical to TRBD2. V trimming: 0 bases; J trimming: 5 bases; junction bases outside the gene matches: 4. CDR1 SGHVS and CDR2 FQNEAQ come from the germline V gene. This CDR3 is 15 amino acids long. The CDR3 DNA reads as TGTGCCAGCAGCTTAGCTGGGACTAGCTATGAGACCCAGTACTTC. Protein sequence: CASSLAGTSYETQYF.

V gene TRBV28 combines with J gene TRBJ2-7; D perhaps matches TRBD1 (5 bases). The ends were cut back, 4 bases at V and 2 bases at J, with 21 bases in the middle. This CDR3 comprises 17 residues. The germline gives CDR1 MDHEN, CDR2 SYDVKM. CDR3 nucleotide sequence: TGTGCCAGCAGTTCCCCCGGCCAGGGCGACGGTACCTACGAGCAGTACTTC. It encodes CASSSPGQGDGTYEQYF.

This sequence joins TRBV7-2 and TRBJ2-3, with 9 bases that match TRBD1. With V trimmed by 5 bases and J by 3 bases, 9 bases remained unmatched. Germline-derived CDR1 and CDR2 are SGHTA and FQGNSA. This CDR3 has 16 amino acids. CDR3 in DNA: TGTGCCAGCAGCCCGATCGGGACAGGGAAGACAGATACGCAGTATTTT. The encoded protein is CASSPIGTGKTDTQYF.

The chain employs TRBV2 and TRBJ2-5, with D possibly called TRBD1 or TRBD2 (6 bases each). Trimming shortened V by 0 bases and J by 5 bases, and 13 bases separated the two germline ends. The CDR3 runs 15 residues. From germline, CDR1 is SNHLY and CDR2 FYNNEI. This CDR3 reads CASSEAKRGGETQYF. As DNA, the CDR3 is TGTGCCAGCAGTGAAGCGAAAAGAGGGGGGGAGACCCAGTACTTC.

The V gene is TRBV7-3, the J gene TRBJ1-5, with 9 bases that match TRBD1. Germline CDR1 is SGHTA and CDR2 is FQGTGA. With 5 bases clipped from V and 8 bases from J, the junction kept 4 bases outside the gene matches. The CDR3 sequence is 13 residues long. The CDR3 region has the DNA TGTGCCAGCAGCCCGACAGGGGGGGAGCCCCAGCATTTT. It encodes CASSPTGGEPQHF.

This chain uses TRBV27 with TRBJ2-1; 9 bases map to TRBD1. Trimming cost V 7 bases and J 9 bases; bases outside gene matches: 10. The CDR3 sequence is 14 residues long. Germline V gene lookup returns CDR1 MNHEY and CDR2 SMNVEV (reference sequence). The CDR3 DNA reads TGTGCCAGCACCGGGGACAGGGAAATCGGTGAGCAGTTCTTC. Its protein product is CASTGDREIGEQFF.

This rearrangement joins TRBV28 to TRBJ2-1; TRBD1 is a possible D gene (5 bases). This CDR3 comprises 15 residues. The germline gives CDR1 MDHEN, CDR2 SYDVKM. Between the trimmed V and J ends, which lost 6 bases and 1 base, there was a span of 13 bases. The CDR3 nucleotides are TGTGCCAGCAGCCCCCCCAGGGTATCCTACAATGAGCAGTTCTTC. Translation: CASSPPRVSYNEQFF.

The chain has TRBV6-5 and TRBJ2-7; maybe TRBD2 (6 bases). V gave up 6 bases and J gave up 0 bases, with 9 bases separating them. CDR1 MNHEY and CDR2 SVGAGI come from the germline V gene. The CDR3 length is 13 residues. The DNA for the CDR3 is TGTGCCAGCAGCCCCGGGAGCTCCTACGAGCAGTACTTC. It is translated as CASSPGSSYEQYF.

There are a few counts of this clone. An end of the junction differs from the germline gene, which may be a read error. The chain uses TRBV29-1 and TRBJ2-2; D might be TRBD1 or TRBD2, each matching 6 bases. The CDR3 is made up of 12 amino acids. The V gene's germline CDR1 is SQVTM and CDR2 ANQGSEA. In nucleotides, the CDR3 is TGCAGCGCCGGGGGCCCCACCAGGGAGCTGTTTTTT. This translates into CSAGGPTRELFF.

The genes are TRBV7-9 and TRBJ2-3; D may correspond to TRBD1 or TRBD2 (6 bases each). Trimming took 5 bases from V and 7 from J, leaving 16 bases between them. The V gene's germline CDR1 is SEHNR and CDR2 FQNEAQ (reference sequence). This CDR3 has 14 amino acids. The CDR3 coding sequence is TGTGCCAGCAGCCCGTCTGGGGGGCTTAATACGCAGTATTTT. Encoded protein: CASSPSGGLNTQYF.

The chain links TRBV19 to TRBJ2-3, with TRBD1 matching 10 bases. J lost 0 bases, V lost 5 bases, and 5 bases had no gene match. From germline, CDR1 is LNHDA and CDR2 SQIVND (reference sequence). This CDR3 has 16 residues. CDR3 loop: CASSVGTGASTDTQYF. The CDR3 DNA follows: TGTGCCAGTAGTGTCGGGACAGGGGCTAGCACAGATACGCAGTATTTT.

V is TRBV12-2 and J is TRBJ2-7; the D call of TRBD1 is as the table states it, not checked on the DNA. TRBV12-2 is shown as a pseudogene. The CDR3 runs 14 residues. The CDR3 DNA is TGTGCAAGTCGCCAGGGTAGTCCTTGGAACGAGCAGTACTTC. It encodes CASRQGSPWNEQYF.

This chain connects TRBV4-1 to TRBJ2-7, with TRBD2 matching over 8 bases. V gave up 3 bases and J gave up 1 base; unmatched junction bases: 5. CDR1 is MGHRA, CDR2 YSYEKL, per germline. This CDR3 spans 15 amino acids. The CDR3 is CASSQGLVLSYEQYF. The CDR3 DNA reads TGCGCCAGCAGCCAGGGACTAGTGCTATCCTACGAGCAGTACTTC.

The chain carries TRBV25-1 and TRBJ1-6; D uncertain. The germline gives CDR1 MGHDK, CDR2 SYGVNS. With 6 bases removed from V and 6 bases from J, the gap between germline ends came to 12 bases. The length of the CDR3 is 14 residues. Written as DNA, the CDR3 is TGTGCCAGCAGCCCGCCGCCGGCTAATTCACCCCTCCACTTT. Residues: CASSPPPANSPLHF.